This T cell receptor (beta chain) was profiled in a study of control samples from healthy donors and cancer patients. This clone has only one observation. With 7 bases removed from V and 1 base from J, the gap between germline ends came to 19 bases. The CDR3 extends over 15 amino acids. CDR1 is GTSNPN and CDR2 is SVGIG in the germline V gene (reference sequence). The protocol was immunoSEQ multiplex PCR, while the TCRdb copy is restricted to in-frame clones and leaves out a portion. Of about 65,000 clones in the sample, about nine tenths were seen once. This TCR was recovered from a woman in her forties or fifties with colorectal cancer. The V and J genes are TRBV30 and TRBJ1-1, with D hard to call. The source material was PBMCs. Here the CDR3 DNA reads TGTGCCTACAAACCGCGGATTGTTACGAACACTGAAGCTTTCTTT. It is translated as CAYKPRIVTNTEAFF.